This T cell receptor (beta chain) was identified in a study of cytomegalovirus exposure and HLA in healthy donors. About this clone itself: Its antigen is currently unknown.

Findings of the study overall: Apparent HLA restriction characterized most CMV-associated TCR beta chains in a later analysis. Equally common other TCR beta chains were less clonally expanded than HLA-associated ones, a later analysis found.

The CDR3 covers 17 residues. Looked up from germline, CDR1 is MNHEY and CDR2 is SMNVEV (reference sequence). The V end lost 0 bases, the J end lost 1 base, and 13 bases lay between the germline ends. The PCR ran on 60 Vbeta and 13 Jbeta primers. Original handling: Later, an analysis found 80 million or so unique TCR beta chains, and 8.5 million to 12 million of these were shared. Data came from immunoSEQ multiplex PCR; TCRdb stores just in-frame clones and leaves some out. D and trimming were read from the DNA, whereas the V and J calls and clone size are those reported in that table. The sample records 150,000 to 200,000 clones, around 76% being singletons.

The receptor was derived from a woman younger than 45 in good health and CMV-seropositive. The rearrangement links TRBV27 to TRBJ1-3, with D perhaps matching TRBD1 (6 bases). The sequencing input was PBMCs. CDR3 residues: CASSLSSRGASGNTIYF. DNA of the CDR3: TGTGCCAGCAGTTTATCCTCCAGGGGCGCGTCTGGAAACACCATATATTTT.